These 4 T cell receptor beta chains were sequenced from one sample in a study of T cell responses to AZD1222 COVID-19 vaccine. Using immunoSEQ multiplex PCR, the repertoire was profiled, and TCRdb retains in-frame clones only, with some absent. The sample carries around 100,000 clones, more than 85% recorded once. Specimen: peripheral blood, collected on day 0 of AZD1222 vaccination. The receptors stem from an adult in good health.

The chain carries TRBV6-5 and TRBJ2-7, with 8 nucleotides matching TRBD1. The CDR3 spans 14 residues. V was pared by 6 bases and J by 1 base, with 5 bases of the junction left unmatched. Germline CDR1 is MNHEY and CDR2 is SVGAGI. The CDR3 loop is CASRSTGESYEQYF. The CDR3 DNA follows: TGTGCCAGCAGATCGACAGGGGAATCCTACGAGCAGTACTTC.

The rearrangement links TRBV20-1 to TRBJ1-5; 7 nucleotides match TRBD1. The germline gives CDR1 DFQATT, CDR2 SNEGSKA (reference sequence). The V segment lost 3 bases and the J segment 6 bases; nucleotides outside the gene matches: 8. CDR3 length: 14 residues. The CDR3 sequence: CSASWQGGSQPQHF. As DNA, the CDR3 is TGCAGTGCTAGTTGGCAGGGGGGGAGTCAGCCCCAGCATTTT.

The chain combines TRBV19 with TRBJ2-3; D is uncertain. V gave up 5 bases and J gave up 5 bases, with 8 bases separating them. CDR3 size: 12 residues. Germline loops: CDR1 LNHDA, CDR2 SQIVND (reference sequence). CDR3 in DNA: TGTGCCAGTAGTCCCTTCGGAGATACGCAGTATTTT. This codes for CASSPFGDTQYF. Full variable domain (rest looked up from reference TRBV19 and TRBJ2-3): DGGITQSPKYLFRKEGQNVTLSCEQNLNHDAMYWYRQDPGQGLRLIYYSQIVNDFQKGDIAEGYSVSREKKESFPLTVTSAQKNPTAFYLCASSPFGDTQYFGPGTRLTVL.

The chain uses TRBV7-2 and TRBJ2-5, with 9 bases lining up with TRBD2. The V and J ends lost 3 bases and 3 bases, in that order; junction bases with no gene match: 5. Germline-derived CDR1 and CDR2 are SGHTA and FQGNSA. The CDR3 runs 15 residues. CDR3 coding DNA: TGTGCCAGCAGCTTCCAGCGGGGGGCGAAAGAGACCCAGTACTTC. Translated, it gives CASSFQRGAKETQYF.